The TCR beta chain described here comes from a study of OX40 agonist ivuxolimab in advanced cancers. Looking at the study overall: Those treated in dose escalation had hepatocellular carcinoma, melanoma, renal cell cancer or head and neck cancer. Three patients responded partially, comprising one with hepatocellular carcinoma and two with cutaneous melanoma.

Assay: immunoSEQ multiplex PCR; the TCRdb copy retains only in-frame clones and omits some. The sample consists of about 67,000 clones, approximately 91% of them appearing once. Study-level results: Also present in some nonresponders was a low level of normalized T-cell clonal expansion. Relative to CD4+, CD8+ T cells held more expanded clones on average.

Remarks on this clone: As yet, its antigen is unknown.

Trimming shortened V by 1 base and J by 8 bases, and 11 bases separated the two germline ends. CDR1 is SGHTA and CDR2 is FQGTGA in the germline V gene. The CDR3 length is 13 residues. Sequenced material: CD4+ or CD8+ T cells sorted from blood, taken in a trial of the OX40 agonist ivuxolimab. J is TRBJ1-2 and V is TRBV7-3, with no clear D. This receptor was taken from an adult with an advanced solid tumor such as melanoma, head and neck, liver or kidney cancer. The CDR3 DNA reads TGTGCCAGCAGCTTAAGCAAGGACGGGGGCTACACCTTC. It is translated as CASSLSKDGGYTF.